These T cell receptor beta chains were read from a single sample in a study of T cell responses to AZD1222 COVID-19 vaccine. Profiled with immunoSEQ multiplex PCR; TCRdb holds only in-frame clones, not every one. This table has roughly 110,000 clones, about nine tenths appearing once. Sequenced material: peripheral blood, taken 28 days after the second AZD1222 dose. These receptors all stem from an adult who received the AZD1222 COVID-19 vaccine. Both conserved end residues are part of each CDR3. The D gene is left open where the match is weak. Not every row has a clone size; where given, it reads once, few, many or a size class.

CDR3nt,CDR3aa,v_gene,d_gene,j_gene,abundance
TGTGCCAGCAGCACCAGTGTAAACACTGAAGCTTTCTTT,CASSTSVNTEAFF,TRBV3-1/TRBV3-2,NA,TRBJ1-1,NA
TGTGCCAGCAGCTTAGCGGGAGAGGGAGCAGATACGCAGTATTTT,CASSLAGEGADTQYF,TRBV6-2/TRBV6-3,TRBD2,TRBJ2-3,few
TGCAGCGGTAAAACGCGGGACACGAACACTGAAGCTTTCTTT,CSGKTRDTNTEAFF,TRBV29-1,NA,TRBJ1-1,NA
TGTGCCAGCAGTTACTCGGGACAGCTTTCACCCCTCCACTTT,CASSYSGQLSPLHF,TRBV6-5,TRBD1,TRBJ1-6,once
TGTGCCAGCAGTCTATCCGACAGGGGAGGTGGCTACACCTTC,CASSLSDRGGGYTF,TRBV3-1/TRBV3-2,TRBD1,TRBJ1-2,NA
TGTGCCAGCAGGCCGGGGGGAGGAGGACCCGAGCAGTACTTC,CASRPGGGGPEQYF,TRBV7-9,TRBD2,TRBJ2-7,NA
TGTGCCAGCAGCCGAGTCGAGCTCAATGAGCAGTTCTTC,CASSRVELNEQFF,TRBV5-6,NA,TRBJ2-1,NA
TGCGCCAGCAGCCATGAGACCTATCCCGCGAACACCGGGGAGCTGTTTTTT,CASSHETYPANTGELFF,TRBV4-3,NA,TRBJ2-2,NA
TGTGCCAGCAGCTTAGGGGTGGGCTGGGTCTACGAGCAGTACTTC,CASSLGVGWVYEQYF,TRBV7-2,NA,TRBJ2-7,NA
TGTGCCAGCAGCCCGGGACCCCGGGGACAACGCTCTGGGGCCAACGTCCTGACTTTC,CASSPGPRGQRSGANVLTF,TRBV5-4,NA,TRBJ2-6,NA
TGCGCCAGCAGCCAGGGGAGGAACACTGAAGCTTTCTTT,CASSQGRNTEAFF,TRBV4-3,NA,TRBJ1-1,NA
TGTGCCACCGGGACTAGCGGGGAGATTGAGCAGTTCTTC,CATGTSGEIEQFF,TRBV12-3/TRBV12-4,TRBD2,TRBJ2-1,once
TGCGCCAGCAGCTTAATGAGTAATGAAAAACTGTTTTTT,CASSLMSNEKLFF,TRBV4-1,NA,TRBJ1-4,NA
TGTGCCAGCAGTACCGACGGCGAGGACATTCAGTACTTC,CASSTDGEDIQYF,TRBV2,NA,TRBJ2-4,NA
TGCGCCAGCAGCTTGGTCCCTAGCGGGACCCCCAGCTCCTACAATGAGCAGTTCTTC,CASSLVPSGTPSSYNEQFF,TRBV5-1,TRBD2,TRBJ2-1,NA
TGCGCCAGCAGCTTGGAGGGGGTGAGCACAGATACGCAGTATTTT,CASSLEGVSTDTQYF,TRBV5-1,NA,TRBJ2-3,NA
TGTGCCACCGCCACCGGGGCAGGGCCAGACAATGAGCAGTTCTTC,CATATGAGPDNEQFF,TRBV24-1,NA,TRBJ2-1,NA
TGCGCCAGCAGCTTGATATCGGGATACGAGCAGTACTTC,CASSLISGYEQYF,TRBV5-1,NA,TRBJ2-7,NA
TGTGCCAGCGCTCGGACGGGGGGCGGGGGCAATCAGCCCCAGCATTTT,CASARTGGGGNQPQHF,TRBV28,NA,TRBJ1-5,NA
TGTGCCAGCAGCCCCTACAGCCGGGGGGAATCACCCCTCCACTTT,CASSPYSRGESPLHF,TRBV3-1/TRBV3-2,NA,TRBJ1-6,NA
TGTGCGATTCAAGGGGAGGTCGGCGGGGAGCTGTTTTTT,CAIQGEVGGELFF,TRBV6-5,NA,TRBJ2-2,NA
TGCAGCGTCGTCCCGAGCGGGAACATCTACGAGCAGTACTTC,CSVVPSGNIYEQYF,TRBV29-1,TRBD2,TRBJ2-7,NA
TGTGCCAGTCTGGGGGGGCGTCAGCCCCAGCATTTT,CASLGGRQPQHF,TRBV19,NA,TRBJ1-5,NA
TGTGCCAGCAGCGGACGACAGGGCGGCCTGCGCTACACCTTC,CASSGRQGGLRYTF,TRBV11-2,TRBD1,TRBJ1-2,NA
TGTGCCAGCACCAACGGGGGTCCCCAGCATTTT,CASTNGGPQHF,TRBV6-5,NA,TRBJ1-5,NA
TGTGCCAGCAGTTACAGAGGGGGGTGGGCTTTCTTT,CASSYRGGWAFF,TRBV6-5,NA,TRBJ1-1,NA
TGTGCCAGCAGCCAGTCAGATGCTGAAGCTTTCTTT,CASSQSDAEAFF,TRBV3-1/TRBV3-2,NA,TRBJ1-1,NA
TGTGCCAGCAGTGGGACGGGGGGCAATCAGCCCCAGCATTTT,CASSGTGGNQPQHF,TRBV2,NA,TRBJ1-5,NA
TGTGCCAGCAGCTTAAGGGCGGGGAACGTCTACAATGAGCAGTTCTTC,CASSLRAGNVYNEQFF,TRBV7-3,NA,TRBJ2-1,NA
TGTGCCAGCCGCAGGGCCAGGAGCTATGGCTACACCTTC,CASRRARSYGYTF,TRBV12-3/TRBV12-4,NA,TRBJ1-2,NA
TGTGCCAGCAGTGGTACGGGTGCGAGGACAGATACGCAGTATTTT,CASSGTGARTDTQYF,TRBV2,NA,TRBJ2-3,NA
TGCGCCAGCAGCGCAGGGGGCATTCAGCCCCAGCATTTT,CASSAGGIQPQHF,TRBV10-1,TRBD1,TRBJ1-5,NA
TGTGCCAGCTCAACAGACTATGCGACTGGGACCATTAGAGAGCAGTACTTC,CASSTDYATGTIREQYF,TRBV18,NA,TRBJ2-7,NA
TGTGCCAGCAGTACGGGACTACGATACAATGAGCAGTTCTTC,CASSTGLRYNEQFF,TRBV9,TRBD2,TRBJ2-1,NA
TGTGCCAGCTCACCTCCTGGGACAGGGGGCATTGGTTACAATGAGCAGTTCTTC,CASSPPGTGGIGYNEQFF,TRBV18,TRBD1,TRBJ2-1,NA
TGTGCCAGTAAGGGGACTAGCGGGACCTACGAGCAGTACTTC,CASKGTSGTYEQYF,TRBV6-6,TRBD2,TRBJ2-7,NA
TGTGCCAGCAGTCGAGAGGGTCAGCCCCAGCATTTT,CASSREGQPQHF,TRBV12-3/TRBV12-4,NA,TRBJ1-5,NA
TGTGCCAGCAGCTCCCGGGACAGGGGCTACGAGCAGTACTTC,CASSSRDRGYEQYF,TRBV13,TRBD1,TRBJ2-7,NA
TGCAGTGCTAGTCCTAGTAAGAATTCACCCCTCCACTTT,CSASPSKNSPLHF,TRBV20-1,NA,TRBJ1-6,NA
TGTGCCATCAGTGAACAGGGTGTTTCCAATCAGCCCCAGCATTTT,CAISEQGVSNQPQHF,TRBV10-3,NA,TRBJ1-5,NA
TGTGCCACCAGCATAGGTCGGACAGGCGCTAACTATGGCTACACCTTC,CATSIGRTGANYGYTF,TRBV15,TRBD1,TRBJ1-2,NA
TGTGCCAGCAGTCCCAGGGAGAACTATGGCTACACCTTC,CASSPRENYGYTF,TRBV27,NA,TRBJ1-2,NA
TGTGCCAGCAGCTTAAGGGACAGAAGTAACACCGGGGAGCTGTTTTTT,CASSLRDRSNTGELFF,TRBV7-3,TRBD1,TRBJ2-2,NA
TGTGCCAGCAGTAGGGGACAGTCCTACGAGCAGTACTTC,CASSRGQSYEQYF,TRBV11-1,TRBD1,TRBJ2-7,NA
TGTGCCTGGAGGGGTTCAGCGACCGGGGAGCTGTTTTTT,CAWRGSATGELFF,TRBV30,NA,TRBJ2-2,NA
TGTGCCAGCAGCTTATATCCAGGTCAACAGCCCCAGCATTTT,CASSLYPGQQPQHF,TRBV11-2,NA,TRBJ1-5,NA
TGTGCCAGCAGTCGACTAGCGGGGGACTACAATGAGCAGTTCTTC,CASSRLAGDYNEQFF,TRBV2,TRBD2,TRBJ2-1,NA
TGCGCCAGCAGCCGAGCCTCCTTGCAGCGGGAGGGCCTAAGGTACGAGCAGTACTTC,CASSRASLQREGLRYEQYF,TRBV4-1,TRBD2,TRBJ2-7,NA
TGCGCCAGCAGCTCAACCCCCAGCGGGGCATTCACAGATACGCAGTATTTT,CASSSTPSGAFTDTQYF,TRBV5-1,TRBD2,TRBJ2-3,once
TGTGCCAGCAGCCATACTCCCTACGAGCAGTACTTC,CASSHTPYEQYF,TRBV12-3/TRBV12-4,NA,TRBJ2-7,NA
TGTGCCAGCAGCTTGGCCCTCAGGGATGAGCAGTTCTTC,CASSLALRDEQFF,TRBV5-6,NA,TRBJ2-1,once
TGTGCCAGCGGAACAATGGGAAACACCATATATTTT,CASGTMGNTIYF,TRBV19,NA,TRBJ1-3,NA
TGTGCCAGCAGCCAAGAGTCGGGACTAGCGTTGGAGACCCAGTACTTC,CASSQESGLALETQYF,TRBV4-2,TRBD2,TRBJ2-5,NA
TGTGCCAGTAGTCCAAACGGACAGGGCGCAGAAGCTTTCTTT,CASSPNGQGAEAFF,TRBV19,TRBD1,TRBJ1-1,NA
TGCGCCAGCAGCCAAGGGTTGCGGGACAGCAATCAGCCCCAGCATTTT,CASSQGLRDSNQPQHF,TRBV4-1,NA,TRBJ1-5,NA